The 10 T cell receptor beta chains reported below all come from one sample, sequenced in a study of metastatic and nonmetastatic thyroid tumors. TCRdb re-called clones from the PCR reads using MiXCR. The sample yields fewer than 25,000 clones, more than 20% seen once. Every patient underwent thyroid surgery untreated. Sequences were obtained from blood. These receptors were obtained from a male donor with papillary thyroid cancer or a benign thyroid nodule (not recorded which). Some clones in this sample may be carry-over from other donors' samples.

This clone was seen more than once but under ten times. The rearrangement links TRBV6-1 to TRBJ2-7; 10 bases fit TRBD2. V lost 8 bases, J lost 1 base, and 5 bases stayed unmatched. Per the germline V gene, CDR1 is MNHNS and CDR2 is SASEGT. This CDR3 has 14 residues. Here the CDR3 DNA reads TGTGCCAGCGTGGAGCGGGAGGGTTCCTACGAGCAGTACTTC. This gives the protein CASVEREGSYEQYF.

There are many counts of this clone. CDR3 nucleotide sequence: TGCAGCGTTGACCGGGACAGGAGGGTCCAAGAGACCCAGTACTTC. This encodes CSVDRDRRVQETQYF. The rearrangement links TRBV29-1 to TRBJ2-5; 8 nucleotides match TRBD1. The length of the CDR3 is 15 residues. Trimming took 3 bases from V and 1 from J; bases not matched to a gene: 7. CDR1 SQVTM and CDR2 ANQGSEA come from the germline V gene.

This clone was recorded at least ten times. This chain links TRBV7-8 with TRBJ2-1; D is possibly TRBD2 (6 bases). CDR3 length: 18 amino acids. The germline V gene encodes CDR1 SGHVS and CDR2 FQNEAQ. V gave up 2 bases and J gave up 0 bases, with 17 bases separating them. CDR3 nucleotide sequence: TGTGCCAGCAGCTTACGGGACTTGACTCTAAGCTCCTACAATGAGCAGTTCTTC. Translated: CASSLRDLTLSSYNEQFF. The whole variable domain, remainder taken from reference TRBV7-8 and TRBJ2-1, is GAGVSQSPRYKVAKRGQDVALRCDPISGHVSLFWYQQALGQGPEFLTYFQNEAQLDKSGLPSDRFFAERPEGSVSTLKIQRTQQEDSAVYLCASSLRDLTLSSYNEQFFGPGTRLTVL.

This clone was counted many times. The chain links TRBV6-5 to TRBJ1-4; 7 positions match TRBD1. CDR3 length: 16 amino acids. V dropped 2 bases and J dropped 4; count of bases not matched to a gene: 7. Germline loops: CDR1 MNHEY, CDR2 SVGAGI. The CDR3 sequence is CASSYRGPGFNEKLFF. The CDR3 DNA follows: TGTGCCAGCAGTTACAGGGGGCCAGGGTTTAATGAAAAACTGTTTTTT.

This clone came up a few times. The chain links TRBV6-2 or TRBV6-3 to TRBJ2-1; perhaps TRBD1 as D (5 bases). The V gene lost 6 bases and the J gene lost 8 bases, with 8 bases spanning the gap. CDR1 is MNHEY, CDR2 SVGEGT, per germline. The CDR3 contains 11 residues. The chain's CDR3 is CASRTGYEQFF. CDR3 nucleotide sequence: TGTGCCAGCAGAACAGGTTATGAGCAGTTCTTC.

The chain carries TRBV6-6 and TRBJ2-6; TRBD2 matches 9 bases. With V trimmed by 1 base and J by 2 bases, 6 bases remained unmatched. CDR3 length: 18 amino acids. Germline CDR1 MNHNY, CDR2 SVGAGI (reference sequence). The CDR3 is CASSYFAGGAAGANVLTF. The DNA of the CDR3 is TGTGCCAGCAGTTACTTCGCGGGGGGGGCCGCTGGGGCCAACGTCCTGACTTTC.

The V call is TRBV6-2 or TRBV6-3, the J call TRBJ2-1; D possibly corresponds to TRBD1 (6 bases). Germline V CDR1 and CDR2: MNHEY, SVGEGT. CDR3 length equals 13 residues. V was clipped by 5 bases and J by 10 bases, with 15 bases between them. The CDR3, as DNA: TGTGCCAGCAGTGGCGAGGGGGTCGGGGAGCAGTTCTTC. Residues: CASSGEGVGEQFF.

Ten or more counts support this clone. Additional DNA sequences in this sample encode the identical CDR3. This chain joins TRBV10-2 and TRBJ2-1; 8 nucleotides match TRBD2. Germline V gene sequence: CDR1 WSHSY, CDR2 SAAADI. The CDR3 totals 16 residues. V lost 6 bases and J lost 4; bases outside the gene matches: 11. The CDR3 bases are TGCGCCAGCAGAGCTACGGGACTAGTAGTTTACAATGAGCAGTTCTTC. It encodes CASRATGLVVYNEQFF.

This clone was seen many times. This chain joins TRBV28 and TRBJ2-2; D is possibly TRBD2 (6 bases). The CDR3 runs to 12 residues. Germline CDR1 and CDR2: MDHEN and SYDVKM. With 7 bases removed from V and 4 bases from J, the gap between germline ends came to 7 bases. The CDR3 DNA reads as TGTGCCAGCACGGAGGGCACCGGGGAGCTGTTTTTT. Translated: CASTEGTGELFF.

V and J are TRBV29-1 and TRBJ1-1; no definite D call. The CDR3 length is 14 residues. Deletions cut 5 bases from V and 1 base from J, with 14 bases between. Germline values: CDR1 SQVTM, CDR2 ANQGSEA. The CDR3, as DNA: TGCAGCGTTTCGGGTCAGCCTACGAACACTGAAGCTTTCTTT. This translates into CSVSGQPTNTEAFF.